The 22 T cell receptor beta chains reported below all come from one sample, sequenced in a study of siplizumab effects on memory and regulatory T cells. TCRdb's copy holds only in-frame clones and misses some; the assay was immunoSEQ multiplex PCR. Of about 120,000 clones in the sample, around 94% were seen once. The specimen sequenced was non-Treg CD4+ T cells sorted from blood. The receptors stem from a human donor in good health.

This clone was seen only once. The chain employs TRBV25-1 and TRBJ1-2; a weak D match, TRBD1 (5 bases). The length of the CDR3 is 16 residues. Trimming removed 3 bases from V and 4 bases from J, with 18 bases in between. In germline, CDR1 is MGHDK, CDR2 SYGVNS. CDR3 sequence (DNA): TGTGCCAGCAGTGACCCCCGAGAGGCAGGGCTCTATGGCTACACCTTC. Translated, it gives CASSDPREAGLYGYTF.

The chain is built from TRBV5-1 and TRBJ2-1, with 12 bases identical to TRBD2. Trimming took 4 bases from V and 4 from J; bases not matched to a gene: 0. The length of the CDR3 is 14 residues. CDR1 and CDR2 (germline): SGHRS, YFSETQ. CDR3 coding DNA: TGCGCCAGCAGCGGACTAGCGGGGTACAATGAGCAGTTCTTC. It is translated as CASSGLAGYNEQFF.

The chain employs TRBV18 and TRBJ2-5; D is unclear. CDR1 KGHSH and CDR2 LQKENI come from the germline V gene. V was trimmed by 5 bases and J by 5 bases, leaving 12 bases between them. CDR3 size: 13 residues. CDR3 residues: CASSFYSRETQYF. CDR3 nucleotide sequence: TGTGCCAGCTCATTTTATTCCCGGGAGACCCAGTACTTC. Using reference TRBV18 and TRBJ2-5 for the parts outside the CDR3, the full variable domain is NAGVMQNPRHLVRRRGQEARLRCSPMKGHSHVYWYRQLPEEGLKFMVYLQKENIIDESGMPKERFSAEFPKEGPSILRIQQVVRGDSAAYFCASSFYSRETQYFGPGTRLLVL.

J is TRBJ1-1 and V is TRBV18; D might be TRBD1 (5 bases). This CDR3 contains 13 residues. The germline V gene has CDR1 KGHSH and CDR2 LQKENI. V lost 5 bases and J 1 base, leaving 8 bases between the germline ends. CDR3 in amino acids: CASSNDRNTEAFF. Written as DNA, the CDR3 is TGTGCCAGCTCAAATGACAGGAACACTGAAGCTTTCTTT.

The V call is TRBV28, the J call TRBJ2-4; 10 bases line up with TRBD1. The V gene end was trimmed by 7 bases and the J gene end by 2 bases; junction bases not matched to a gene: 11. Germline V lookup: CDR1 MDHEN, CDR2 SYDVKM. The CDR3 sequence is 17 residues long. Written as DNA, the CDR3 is TGTGCCAGCACCCCCCGCCGGGACAGGGGCTCCAAAAACATTCAGTACTTC. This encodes CASTPRRDRGSKNIQYF.

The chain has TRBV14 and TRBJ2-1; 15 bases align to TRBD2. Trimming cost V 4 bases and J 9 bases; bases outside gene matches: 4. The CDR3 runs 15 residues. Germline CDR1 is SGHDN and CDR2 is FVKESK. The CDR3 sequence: CASSRGLAGGIEQFF. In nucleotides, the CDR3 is TGTGCCAGCAGCCGGGGACTAGCGGGGGGTATTGAGCAGTTCTTC.

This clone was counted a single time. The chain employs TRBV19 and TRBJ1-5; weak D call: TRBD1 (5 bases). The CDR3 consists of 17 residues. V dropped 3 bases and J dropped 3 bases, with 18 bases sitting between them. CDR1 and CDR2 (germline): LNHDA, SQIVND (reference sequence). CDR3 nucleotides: TGTGCCAGTAGTATCCTCATCGGGACGGAACCCAATCAGCCCCAGCATTTT. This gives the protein CASSILIGTEPNQPQHF.

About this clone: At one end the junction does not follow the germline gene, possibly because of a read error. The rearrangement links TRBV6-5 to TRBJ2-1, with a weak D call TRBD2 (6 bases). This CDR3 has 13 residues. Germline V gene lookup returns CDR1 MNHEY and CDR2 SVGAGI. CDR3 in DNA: TGTGCCAGCAGTTACCCGGGGGAGCGGTCCTGGATCTTC. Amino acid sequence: CASSYPGERSWIF.

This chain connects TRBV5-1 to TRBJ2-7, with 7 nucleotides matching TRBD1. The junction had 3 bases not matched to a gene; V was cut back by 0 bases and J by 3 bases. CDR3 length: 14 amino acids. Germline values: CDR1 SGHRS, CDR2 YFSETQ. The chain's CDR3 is CASSLETGLYEQYF. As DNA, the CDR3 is TGCGCCAGCAGCTTGGAGACAGGGCTCTACGAGCAGTACTTC.

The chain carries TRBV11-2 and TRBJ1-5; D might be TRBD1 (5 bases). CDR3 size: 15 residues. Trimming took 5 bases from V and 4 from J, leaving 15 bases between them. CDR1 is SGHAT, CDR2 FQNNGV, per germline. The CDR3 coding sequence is TGTGCCAGCAGCCCCGGGACGATAAGGAATCAGCCCCAGCATTTT. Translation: CASSPGTIRNQPQHF.

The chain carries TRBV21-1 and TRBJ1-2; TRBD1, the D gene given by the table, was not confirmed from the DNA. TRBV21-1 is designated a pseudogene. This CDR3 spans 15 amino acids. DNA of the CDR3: TGTGCCAGCAGCAAAGACAGGACAGGTCCCTATGGCTACACCTTC. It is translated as CASSKDRTGPYGYTF.

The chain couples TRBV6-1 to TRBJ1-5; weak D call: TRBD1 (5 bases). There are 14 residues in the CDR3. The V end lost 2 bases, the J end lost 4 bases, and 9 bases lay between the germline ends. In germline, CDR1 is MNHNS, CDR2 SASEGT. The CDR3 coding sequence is TGTGCCAGCAGTGAATTCCCAGGGAATCAGCCCCAGCATTTT. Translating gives CASSEFPGNQPQHF.

CDR3 DNA sequence: TGTGCCAGCAGACGAGAGGGCTACGAGCAGTACTTC. Translated, it gives CASRREGYEQYF. This chain links TRBV2 with TRBJ2-7; a weak D match, TRBD2 (5 bases). The ends were cut back, 6 bases at V and 3 bases at J, with 9 bases in the middle. The CDR3 consists of 12 residues. The germline V gene has CDR1 SNHLY and CDR2 FYNNEI.

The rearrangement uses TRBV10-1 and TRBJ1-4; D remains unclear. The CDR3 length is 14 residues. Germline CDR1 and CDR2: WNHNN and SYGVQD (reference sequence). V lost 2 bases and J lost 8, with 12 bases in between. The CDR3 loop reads CASSEGNREEKLFF. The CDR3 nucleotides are TGCGCCAGCAGTGAGGGGAACAGAGAAGAAAAACTGTTTTTT.

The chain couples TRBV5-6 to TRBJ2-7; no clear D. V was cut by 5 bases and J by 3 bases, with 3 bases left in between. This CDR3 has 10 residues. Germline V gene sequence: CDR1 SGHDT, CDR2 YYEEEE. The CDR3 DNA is TGTGCCAGCAGGAGCTACGAGCAGTACTTC. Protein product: CASRSYEQYF.

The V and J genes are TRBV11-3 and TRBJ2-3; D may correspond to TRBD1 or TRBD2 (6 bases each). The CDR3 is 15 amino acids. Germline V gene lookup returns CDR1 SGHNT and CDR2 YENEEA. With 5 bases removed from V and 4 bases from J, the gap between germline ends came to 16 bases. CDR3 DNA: TGTGCCAGCAGCCCGGCCACGGGGGCTGCAGATACGCAGTATTTT. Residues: CASSPATGAADTQYF.

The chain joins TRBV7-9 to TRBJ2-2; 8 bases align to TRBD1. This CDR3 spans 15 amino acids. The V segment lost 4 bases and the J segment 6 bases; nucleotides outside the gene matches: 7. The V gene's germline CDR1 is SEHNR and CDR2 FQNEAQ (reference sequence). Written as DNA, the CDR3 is TGTGCCAGCAGCTCCTTGACAGGGGAGGCCGGGGAGCTGTTTTTT. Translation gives CASSSLTGEAGELFF. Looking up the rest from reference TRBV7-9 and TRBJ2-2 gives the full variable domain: DTGVSQNPRHKITKRGQNVTFRCDPISEHNRLYWYRQTLGQGPEFLTYFQNEAQLEKSRLLSDRFSAERPKGSFSTLEIQRTEQGDSAMYLCASSSLTGEAGELFFGEGSRLTVL.

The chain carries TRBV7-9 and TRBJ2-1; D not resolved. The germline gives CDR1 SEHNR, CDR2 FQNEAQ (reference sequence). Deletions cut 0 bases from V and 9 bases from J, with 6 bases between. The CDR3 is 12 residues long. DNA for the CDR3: TGTGCCAGCAGCTTAGCGGTCGCTGAGCAGTTCTTC. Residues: CASSLAVAEQFF.

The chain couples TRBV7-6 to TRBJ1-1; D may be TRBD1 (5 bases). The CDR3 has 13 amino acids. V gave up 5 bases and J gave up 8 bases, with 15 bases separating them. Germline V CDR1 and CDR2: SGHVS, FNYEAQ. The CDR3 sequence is CASSGATGQEAFF. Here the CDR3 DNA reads TGTGCCAGCAGCGGAGCGACCGGACAAGAAGCTTTCTTT.

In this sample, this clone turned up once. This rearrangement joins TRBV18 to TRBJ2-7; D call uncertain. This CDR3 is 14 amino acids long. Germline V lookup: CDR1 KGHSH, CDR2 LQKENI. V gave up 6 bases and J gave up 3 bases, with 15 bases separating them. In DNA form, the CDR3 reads TGTGCCAGCTCTAACGGGCGGCTCAACTACGAGCAGTACTTC. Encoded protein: CASSNGRLNYEQYF.

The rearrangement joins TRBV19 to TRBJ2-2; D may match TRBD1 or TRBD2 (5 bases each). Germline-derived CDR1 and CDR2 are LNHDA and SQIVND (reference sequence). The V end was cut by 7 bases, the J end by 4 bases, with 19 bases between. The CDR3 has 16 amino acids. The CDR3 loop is CASISWGMWGTGELFF. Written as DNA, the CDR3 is TGTGCCAGTATCTCGTGGGGGATGTGGGGCACCGGGGAGCTGTTTTTT.

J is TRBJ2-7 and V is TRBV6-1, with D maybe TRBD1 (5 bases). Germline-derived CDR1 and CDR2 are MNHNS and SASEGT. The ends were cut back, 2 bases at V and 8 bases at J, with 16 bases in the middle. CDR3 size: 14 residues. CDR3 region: CASSEIWPQGKQYF. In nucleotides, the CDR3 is TGTGCCAGCAGTGAAATTTGGCCCCAGGGTAAGCAGTACTTC.